Included here is one T cell receptor (beta chain) sequence, with context. Its antigen is unknown. The V gene's germline CDR1 is PRHDT and CDR2 FYEKMQ (reference sequence). The V and J ends lost 6 bases and 1 base respectively, with 15 bases between them. The length of the CDR3 is 15 residues. These data originate in a study of cytomegalovirus exposure and HLA in healthy donors. The primer mix had 60 Vbeta and 13 Jbeta primers. Clones were read by immunoSEQ multiplex PCR, and TCRdb kept only the in-frame ones, dropping some. The sample shows some 130,000 clones, about two thirds of them seen only once. Findings and caveats of the study: Presence/absence results assume similar sequencing depth per donor, which may not hold. Reported performance of the classifier showed diagnosis of cytomegalovirus status with high specificity and sensitivity.

The sample was PBMCs. The chain couples TRBV13 to TRBJ1-1, with D possibly TRBD1 on 6 matching bases. The TCR originated in a middle-aged woman in good health and CMV-seronegative. The CDR3 spells CASSSEDSGNTEAFF. The CDR3 DNA sequence: TGTGCCAGCAGTTCAGAGGACAGCGGGAACACTGAAGCTTTCTTT.